This is a list of T cell receptor beta chains from one sample in a study of shared clonotypes between healthy human individuals. Profiling relied on immunoSEQ multiplex PCR, and the TCRdb table lists in-frame clones only, not all of them. The sample records 2.3 million or so clones, 90% to 95% being singletons. Material: naive CD4+ T cells from PBMCs. Source of these receptors: a man aged 18 to 29 in good health. Some clones in this sample may be carry-over from other donors' samples. CDR3s include the opening cysteine and the closing phenylalanine or tryptophan. D genes are given only for firm matches. Where a row states a size, it is once, few, many or the class of an expanded clone; other rows omit it.

abundance	j_gene	v_gene	d_gene	CDR3aa	CDR3nt
once	TRBJ2-6	TRBV5-1	NA	CASSLGPFSGANVLTF	TGCGCCAGCAGCTTGGGTCCCTTCTCTGGGGCCAACGTCCTGACTTTC
NA	TRBJ2-2	TRBV5-4	NA	CASSLEQLNTGELFF	TGTGCCAGCAGCTTGGAGCAGCTGAACACCGGGGAGCTGTTTTTT
NA	TRBJ1-2	TRBV19	NA	CASRTADNYGYTF	TGTGCCAGTAGGACAGCCGATAACTATGGCTACACCTTC
NA	TRBJ2-1	TRBV7-2	NA	CASSLGAGSQGNEQFF	TGTGCCAGCAGCTTAGGGGCGGGTAGTCAGGGCAATGAGCAGTTCTTC
NA	TRBJ2-5	TRBV4-1	NA	CASSRQFTGQETQYF	TGCGCCAGCAGCCGCCAGTTCACAGGCCAAGAGACCCAGTACTTC
once	TRBJ1-2	TRBV30	NA	CAWKSGQGRGNGYTF	TGTGCCTGGAAATCCGGGCAGGGTAGAGGGAATGGCTACACCTTC
NA	TRBJ1-2	TRBV12-5	NA	CASGQGLLIYGYTF	TGTGCTAGTGGACAGGGACTACTGATCTATGGCTACACCTTC
NA	TRBJ2-5	TRBV7-9	NA	CASSLVPEKTQYF	TGTGCCAGCAGCTTAGTTCCGGAAAAGACCCAGTACTTC
NA	TRBJ2-6	TRBV6-4	TRBD1	CASSLEGQGARLGANVLTF	TGTGCCAGCAGCTTGGAGGGACAGGGGGCGCGGTTGGGGGCCAACGTCCTGACTTTC
NA	TRBJ2-1	TRBV13	TRBD1	CASTLDREPYNEQFF	TGTGCCAGCACCCTCGACAGGGAGCCTTACAATGAGCAGTTCTTC
NA	TRBJ2-3	TRBV6-1	TRBD1	CASGDRGTDTQYF	TGTGCCAGCGGAGACAGGGGTACAGATACGCAGTATTTT
NA	TRBJ2-3	TRBV7-3	TRBD1	CASSLQGVFSTDTQYF	TGTGCCAGCAGCTTACAGGGGGTCTTTAGCACAGATACGCAGTATTTT
NA	TRBJ1-1	TRBV30	TRBD1	CAWSPRDRGLTEAFF	TGTGCCTGGAGTCCAAGGGACAGGGGGCTCACTGAAGCTTTCTTT
few	TRBJ2-7	TRBV5-1	TRBD2	CASSLGLAVYEQYF	TGCGCCAGCAGCTTGGGACTAGCGGTCTACGAGCAGTACTTC
NA	TRBJ2-2	TRBV7-2	TRBD1	CASSLAGQGVGELFF	TGTGCCAGCAGCTTAGCAGGACAGGGGGTAGGGGAGCTGTTTTTT
NA	TRBJ2-5	TRBV18	NA	CASSPLGGRDIGWTQYF	TGTGCCAGCTCACCGTTGGGCGGCAGGGACATAGGGTGGACCCAGTACTTC
few	TRBJ2-7	TRBV6-7	NA	CASNAIQSEQYF	TGTGCCAGCAACGCAATCCAGAGCGAGCAGTACTTC
once	TRBJ2-2	TRBV18	NA	CASSPRQTPNTGELFF	TGTGCCAGCTCACCACGGCAGACCCCGAACACCGGGGAGCTGTTTTTT
NA	TRBJ1-6	TRBV28	NA	CASSFGGAWDSPLHF	TGTGCCAGCAGTTTCGGGGGGGCTTGGGATTCACCCCTCCACTTT
NA	TRBJ2-1	TRBV4-3	NA	CASSQGEGDNEQFF	TGCGCCAGCAGCCAAGGAGAAGGCGACAATGAGCAGTTCTTC
NA	TRBJ2-5	TRBV5-4	NA	CASSNPTGKETQYF	TGTGCCAGCAGCAATCCGACCGGAAAAGAGACCCAGTACTTC
NA	TRBJ1-5	TRBV29-1	TRBD1	CSGNRDRGLTGSNQPQHF	TGCAGCGGGAACCGGGACAGGGGGCTTACTGGTAGCAATCAGCCCCAGCATTTT
NA	TRBJ1-5	TRBV7-2	NA	CASSLGIAQHF	TGTGCCAGCAGCTTAGGAATAGCCCAGCATTTT
NA	TRBJ1-3	TRBV7-2	TRBD1	CASSLGRTGTGNTIYF	TGTGCCAGCAGCTTAGGGCGGACAGGGACTGGAAACACCATATATTTT
NA	TRBJ1-4	TRBV21-1	NA	CAFMGAGRIATNEKLFF	TGTGCCTTCATGGGGGCTGGTAGGATTGCAACTAATGAAAAACTGTTTTTT
once	TRBJ2-1	TRBV5-1	NA	CASSPRRGMVYNEQFF	TGCGCCAGCAGCCCCCGGAGAGGGATGGTATACAATGAGCAGTTCTTC
NA	TRBJ1-3	TRBV6-6	NA	CASSQGSSGNTIYF	TGTGCCAGCAGTCAGGGGTCATCTGGAAACACCATATATTTT
NA	TRBJ1-1	TRBV7-6	NA	CASSLDGGAEAFF	TGTGCCAGCAGCTTAGACGGGGGGGCTGAAGCTTTCTTT
NA	TRBJ2-7	TRBV28	TRBD1	CASSSYRDRGYYEQYF	TGTGCCAGCAGTTCATACCGGGACAGGGGGTACTACGAGCAGTACTTC
NA	TRBJ2-7	TRBV7-2	NA	CASSSRVSTYEQYF	TGTGCCAGCAGCTCGCGGGTGTCCACCTACGAGCAGTACTTC
once	TRBJ2-7	TRBV21-1	NA	CASSKADRVSYEQYF	TGTGCCAGCAGCAAAGCCGACCGGGTTTCCTACGAGCAGTACTTC
NA	TRBJ1-1	TRBV11-1	NA	CASQGGSAYTEAFF	TGTGCCAGCCAGGGTGGCAGTGCGTACACTGAAGCTTTCTTT
NA	TRBJ1-1	TRBV7-2	TRBD1	CASSSRTGTEAFF	TGTGCCAGCAGCTCCCGGACAGGCACTGAAGCTTTCTTT
NA	TRBJ2-4	TRBV28	NA	CASSSTATKNIQYF	TGTGCCAGCAGTTCGACAGCGACCAAAAACATTCAGTACTTC
NA	TRBJ2-2	TRBV4-2	NA	CASSQDRTVAGELFF	TGTGCCAGCAGCCAAGACCGGACAGTCGCCGGGGAGCTGTTTTTT
NA	TRBJ2-5	TRBV25-1	NA	CASSGLGGGQETQYF	TGTGCCAGCAGTGGCTTGGGGGGCGGCCAAGAGACCCAGTACTTC
NA	TRBJ2-1	TRBV7-9	TRBD1	CASSWGDRGIVDEQFF	TGTGCCAGCAGCTGGGGAGACAGGGGGATTGTCGATGAGCAGTTCTTC
NA	TRBJ2-4	TRBV7-6	TRBD1	CASSGPQGAVNKNIQYF	TGTGCCAGCAGCGGGCCACAGGGGGCGGTGAACAAAAACATTCAGTACTTC
NA	TRBJ2-2	TRBV9	TRBD1	CASSAAARTGKNTGELFF	TGTGCCAGCAGCGCCGCCGCAAGGACAGGGAAGAACACCGGGGAGCTGTTTTTT
NA	TRBJ2-7	TRBV28	NA	CASSFPSTYEQYF	TGTGCCAGCAGTTTCCCGTCAACCTACGAGCAGTACTTC
NA	TRBJ2-2	TRBV9	NA	CASSVGLRDSTGELFF	TGTGCCAGCAGCGTAGGTCTCAGGGACTCCACCGGGGAGCTGTTTTTT
NA	TRBJ2-3	TRBV6-5	NA	CASTNTRADTQYF	TGTGCCAGCACCAACACTAGAGCAGATACGCAGTATTTT
NA	TRBJ2-2	TRBV6-5	TRBD2	CASSRGDTGELFF	TGTGCCAGCAGCCGGGGGGACACCGGGGAGCTGTTTTTT
NA	TRBJ1-3	TRBV6-5	NA	CASSYSAGGSGNTIYF	TGTGCCAGCAGTTACTCGGCGGGGGGCTCTGGAAACACCATATATTTT
NA	TRBJ2-3	TRBV6-5	NA	CASSYPPDTQYF	TGTGCCAGCAGTTACCCCCCGGATACGCAGTATTTT
NA	TRBJ1-2	TRBV5-1	TRBD1	CASSTGQGTSGYTF	TGCGCCAGCAGCACCGGACAGGGAACCTCTGGCTACACCTTC
NA	TRBJ2-1	TRBV15	TRBD1	CATSKKTGNPYNEQFF	TGTGCCACCAGCAAAAAGACAGGGAATCCCTACAATGAGCAGTTCTTC
NA	TRBJ2-7	TRBV28	TRBD1	CASTSTIKRGPGQGRTYEQYF	TGTGCCAGCACCTCTACTATAAAACGGGGCCCGGGACAGGGCCGAACCTACGAGCAGTACTTC
NA	TRBJ2-1	TRBV6-6	NA	CASTGLTEQFF	TGTGCCAGCACGGGTCTCACGGAGCAGTTCTTC
NA	TRBJ2-5	TRBV29-1	NA	CSVGRAQETQYF	TGCAGCGTTGGAAGAGCCCAAGAGACCCAGTACTTC
NA	TRBJ1-4	TRBV27	NA	CATSNTPGEKLFF	TGTGCCACCTCTAACACGCCAGGTGAAAAACTGTTTTTT
NA	TRBJ2-7	TRBV4-1	TRBD2	CASSQVGSGRAYEQYF	TGCGCCAGCAGCCAAGTGGGTAGCGGGAGGGCATACGAGCAGTACTTC
NA	TRBJ1-1	TRBV16	NA	CASSQQSNTEAFF	TGTGCCAGCAGCCAACAGTCGAACACTGAAGCTTTCTTT
NA	TRBJ2-7	TRBV7-6	NA	CASSPGREQYF	TGTGCCAGCAGCCCGGGGCGGGAGCAGTACTTC